These 29 T cell receptor beta chains came from one sample sequenced in a study of cytotoxic CD8 clonotypes in ibrutinib-treated CLL. Some clones are missing from TCRdb's copy, which holds only in-frame ones; the method was immunoSEQ multiplex PCR. The data contain around 97,000 clones, almost 80% of them seen just once; the ten biggest clones take up under 35%. Sequenced material: PBMCs, taken after 12 months of ibrutinib treatment. The receptors stem from a human donor with chronic lymphocytic leukemia.

V gene TRBV5-4 combines with J gene TRBJ2-5; D unresolved. V was cut by 0 bases and J by 4 bases, with 4 bases left in between. Germline V CDR1 and CDR2: SGHNT, YYREEE (reference sequence). The CDR3 covers 12 residues. For the CDR3, the DNA is TGTGCCAGCAGCTTGGCCCTAGAGACCCAGTACTTC. Protein sequence: CASSLALETQYF.

The V call is TRBV19, the J call TRBJ1-5; the D is unclear. CDR3 length: 14 residues. Germline CDR1 LNHDA, CDR2 SQIVND (reference sequence). With 3 bases removed from V and 3 bases from J, the gap between germline ends came to 9 bases. CDR3 in DNA: TGTGCCAGTAGTATCCGGGAAAACAATCAGCCCCAGCATTTT. Translation: CASSIRENNQPQHF.

This clone was seen only a few times. The V call is TRBV5-1, the J call TRBJ1-2; the D gene is possibly TRBD1 (5 bases). This CDR3 has 13 amino acids. Per germline, CDR1 SGHRS and CDR2 YFSETQ. V dropped 3 bases and J dropped 13 bases, with 19 bases sitting between them. The CDR3 reads CASSSVREGPATF. The CDR3 bases are TGCGCCAGCAGCTCTGTCCGGGAGGGGCCCGCCACCTTC.

The V call is TRBV18, the J call TRBJ2-7; tentatively, D is TRBD1 (6 bases). This CDR3 has 15 residues. V was clipped by 0 bases and J by 1 base, with 10 bases between them. CDR1 and CDR2 (germline): KGHSH, LQKENI. The CDR3 bases are TGTGCCAGCTCACCACCGCAGGGGACGTCCTACGAGCAGTACTTC. This encodes CASSPPQGTSYEQYF. The full variable domain, completed using reference TRBV18 and TRBJ2-7, is NAGVMQNPRHLVRRRGQEARLRCSPMKGHSHVYWYRQLPEEGLKFMVYLQKENIIDESGMPKERFSAEFPKEGPSILRIQQVVRGDSAAYFCASSPPQGTSYEQYFGPGTRLTVT.

This clone has just one count. The genes are TRBV9 and TRBJ1-4, with D uncertain. Per germline, CDR1 SGDLS and CDR2 YYNGEE. The CDR3 loop spans 12 amino acids. The V end lost 3 bases, the J end lost 5 bases, and 5 bases lay between the germline ends. CDR3 nucleotide sequence: TGTGCCAGCAGCGGGCTAAATGAAAAACTGTTTTTT. This sequence encodes CASSGLNEKLFF.

The gene calls are TRBV27 and TRBJ1-1; 8 bases line up with TRBD1. The length of the CDR3 is 13 residues. V gave up 11 bases and J gave up 4 bases; unmatched junction bases: 9. Germline V gives CDR1 MNHEY, CDR2 SMNVEV (reference sequence). Here the CDR3 DNA reads TGTGCCTCGTTGGAAACAGGGGGCACTGAAGCTTTCTTT. The encoded protein is CASLETGGTEAFF.

J is TRBJ2-5 and V is TRBV9, with 7 bases matching TRBD1. V was pared by 6 bases and J by 5 bases, with 13 bases of the junction left unmatched. This CDR3 has 15 residues. CDR1 is SGDLS and CDR2 is YYNGEE in the germline V gene. CDR3 DNA: TGTGCCAGCACTCAACAGACAGGGTCAGGGGAGACCCAGTACTTC. Translation gives CASTQQTGSGETQYF.

The chain employs TRBV5-1 and TRBJ2-7; D is perhaps TRBD2 (6 bases). The ends were cut back, 1 base at V and 4 bases at J, with 9 bases in the middle. Germline V CDR1 and CDR2: SGHRS, YFSETQ. The CDR3 consists of 13 residues. The CDR3 protein is CASSLRRDYEQYF. In DNA form, the CDR3 reads TGCGCCAGCAGCTTGAGGCGGGATTACGAGCAGTACTTC.

This chain links TRBV7-9 with TRBJ2-5, with 9 bases that match TRBD1. Germline V lookup: CDR1 SEHNR, CDR2 FQNEAQ (reference sequence). The CDR3 is made up of 13 amino acids. V was clipped by 5 bases and J by 4 bases; unmatched bases: 2. The CDR3 loop reads CASSPTGGETQYF. CDR3 DNA sequence: TGTGCCAGCAGCCCGACAGGGGGAGAGACCCAGTACTTC.

The V and J genes are TRBV7-3 and TRBJ2-2; no clear D. Trimming shortened V by 5 bases and J by 4 bases, and 11 bases separated the two germline ends. Germline-derived CDR1 and CDR2 are SGHTA and FQGTGA. The CDR3 consists of 14 residues. The CDR3 DNA reads TGTGCCAGCAGCCCCGCACAGACCACCGGGGAGCTGTTTTTT. Translating it yields CASSPAQTTGELFF.

The rearrangement links TRBV19 to TRBJ2-2; 11 bases map to TRBD1. The CDR3 spans 14 residues. Germline V gene data show CDR1 as LNHDA and CDR2 as SQIVND (reference sequence). V lost 6 bases to trimming and J lost 4 bases; unmatched junction nucleotides: 1. The CDR3 DNA reads TGTGCCAGTAGGGGACAGGGGGGCACCGGGGAGCTGTTTTTT. Its protein product is CASRGQGGTGELFF.

The genes are TRBV7-8 and TRBJ2-2, with D perhaps being TRBD1 or TRBD2 (5 bases each). Looked up from germline, CDR1 is SGHVS and CDR2 is FQNEAQ. CDR3 length equals 17 residues. Trimming cost V 2 bases and J 8 bases, with 21 bases left between them. The chain's CDR3 is CASSLTRTGTVKGELFF. CDR3 nucleotide sequence: TGTGCCAGCAGCTTAACTAGAACCGGGACGGTGAAAGGGGAGCTGTTTTTT.

This rearrangement joins TRBV6-1 to TRBJ1-6; TRBD1 aligns across 7 bases. This CDR3 contains 16 residues. Germline V gene sequence: CDR1 MNHNS, CDR2 SASEGT. V gave up 3 bases and J gave up 5 bases; unmatched junction bases: 7. The DNA of the CDR3 is TGTGCCAGCAGTGATATGGACAGGAAGGATAATTCACCCCTCCACTTT. Its protein is CASSDMDRKDNSPLHF.

The J gene is TRBJ1-2, the V gene TRBV7-3, with 7 bases identical to TRBD1. V shed 5 bases and J 6 bases; nucleotides not matched to a gene: 6. This CDR3 comprises 13 residues. Germline CDR1 is SGHTA and CDR2 is FQGTGA. CDR3 sequence: CASSPQGQDGYTF. The CDR3 bases are TGTGCCAGCAGCCCACAGGGGCAGGATGGCTACACCTTC.

The chain couples TRBV11-3 to TRBJ2-7; D remains ambiguous. The CDR3 is made up of 14 amino acids. Germline CDR1 SGHNT, CDR2 YENEEA. Trimming removed 0 bases from V and 2 bases from J, with 8 bases in between. Written as DNA, the CDR3 is TGTGCCAGCAGCTTAGATCACTCCGCCTACGAGCAGTACTTC. It is translated as CASSLDHSAYEQYF.

The chain is built from TRBV30 and TRBJ2-1; the match to TRBD1 covers 11 bases. CDR3 length: 15 amino acids. Germline loops: CDR1 GTSNPN, CDR2 SVGIG (reference sequence). J gave up 5 bases and V 5 bases, and 8 bases lay outside the gene matches. The CDR3 bases are TGTGCCTGGGGCCCGGGACAGGGGGTCCACAATGAGCAGTTCTTC. It is translated as CAWGPGQGVHNEQFF.

The V call is TRBV2, the J call TRBJ1-2; TRBD1 aligns across 7 bases. J was trimmed by 2 bases and V by 11 bases; bases with no gene match: 14. This CDR3 region has 15 residues. Germline CDR1 reads SNHLY; CDR2 reads FYNNEI. The CDR3 DNA is TGTGCCCGCGGTGTAGACCCGGGACAGAACTATGGCTACACCTTC. Its translation: CARGVDPGQNYGYTF.

The rearrangement joins TRBV5-1 to TRBJ1-6; 10 nucleotides agree with TRBD1. This CDR3 spans 14 amino acids. Germline lookup yields CDR1 SGHRS and CDR2 YFSETQ. V shed 4 bases, J shed 9 bases, and the junction held 4 bases outside the gene matches. The CDR3 loop is CASSRDRGGSPLHF. The CDR3 DNA reads as TGCGCCAGCAGCAGGGACAGGGGTGGTTCACCCCTCCACTTT.

The V and J genes are TRBV14 and TRBJ2-1; the match to TRBD1 covers 8 bases. The ends lost 4 bases at V and 4 bases at J; junction bases unmatched: 6. CDR1 is SGHDN, CDR2 FVKESK, per germline. The CDR3 contains 15 residues. The CDR3 sequence is CASSRQGAAYNEQFF. CDR3 nucleotide sequence: TGTGCCAGCAGCCGTCAGGGGGCGGCTTACAATGAGCAGTTCTTC.

V and J are TRBV6-6 and TRBJ2-3, with 7 bases identical to TRBD1. Trimming took 6 bases from V and 0 from J; bases not matched to a gene: 0. The germline V gene encodes CDR1 MNHNY and CDR2 SVGAGI (reference sequence). The CDR3 covers 13 residues. The CDR3 sequence: CASRQGSTDTQYF. CDR3 coding DNA: TGTGCCAGCAGACAGGGGAGCACAGATACGCAGTATTTT.

The chain joins TRBV5-1 to TRBJ2-7, with a weak D call TRBD1 (6 bases). Germline lookup yields CDR1 SGHRS and CDR2 YFSETQ. The CDR3 covers 16 residues. Trimming removed 0 bases at V and 2 bases at J, with 15 bases between. CDR3 in DNA: TGCGCCAGCAGCTTGGTTAGGGGGACATCGACCTACGAGCAGTACTTC. It translates to CASSLVRGTSTYEQYF. Based on the CDR3 plus reference TRBV5-1 and TRBJ2-7, the full variable domain is KAGVTQTPRYLIKTRGQQVTLSCSPISGHRSVSWYQQTPGQGLQFLFEYFSETQRNKGNFPGRFSGRQFSNSRSEMNVSTLELGDSALYLCASSLVRGTSTYEQYFGPGTRLTVT.

This rearrangement joins TRBV7-2 to TRBJ1-1, with 9 bases aligning to TRBD1. The germline gives CDR1 SGHTA, CDR2 FQGNSA. This CDR3 region has 14 residues. V was pared by 5 bases and J by 4 bases, with 5 bases of the junction left unmatched. In nucleotides, the CDR3 is TGTGCCAGCAGCCCACAGGGGGCAAGCACTGAAGCTTTCTTT. It is translated as CASSPQGASTEAFF.

CDR3 amino acids: CASSSTGSSYNEQFF. In nucleotides, the CDR3 is TGCGCCAGCAGCTCCACGGGAAGCTCCTACAATGAGCAGTTCTTC. The chain links TRBV5-1 to TRBJ2-1, with TRBD2 as a possible D gene (5 bases). The CDR3 consists of 15 residues. The V gene lost 3 bases and the J gene lost 0 bases, with 10 bases spanning the gap. Germline V lookup: CDR1 SGHRS, CDR2 YFSETQ.

The rearrangement joins TRBV25-1 to TRBJ2-1; 14 bases line up with TRBD2. Germline lookup yields CDR1 MGHDK and CDR2 SYGVNS. This CDR3 has 14 amino acids. V was pared by 8 bases and J by 8 bases, with 5 bases of the junction left unmatched. Written as DNA, the CDR3 is TGTGCCAGCGGACGACTAGCGGGGGGGCATGAGCAGTTCTTC. It specifies CASGRLAGGHEQFF.

The J gene is TRBJ2-5, the V gene TRBV7-3; 7 bases fit TRBD1. Germline lookup yields CDR1 SGHTA and CDR2 FQGTGA. The V gene end was trimmed by 3 bases and the J gene end by 5 bases; junction bases not matched to a gene: 3. This CDR3 comprises 13 residues. The CDR3 coding sequence is TGTGCCAGCAGCTTCGACAGGGCCGAGACCCAGTACTTC. It specifies CASSFDRAETQYF.

J is TRBJ2-4 and V is TRBV5-1; the D gene could be TRBD1 or TRBD2 (5 bases each). V was cut by 4 bases and J by 0 bases, with 17 bases left in between. The CDR3 sequence is 17 residues long. Germline-derived CDR1 and CDR2 are SGHRS and YFSETQ. The CDR3 sequence is CASSQTGTGLAKNIQYF. The CDR3 DNA reads as TGCGCCAGCAGCCAAACCGGGACCGGTCTAGCCAAAAACATTCAGTACTTC.

The chain is built from TRBV5-6 and TRBJ2-3, with TRBD2 as a possible D gene (6 bases). V was clipped by 4 bases and J by 4 bases, with 10 bases between them. Germline CDR1 SGHDT, CDR2 YYEEEE. This CDR3 is 13 amino acids long. CDR3 nucleotides: TGTGCCAGCAGCCTGGGGGGTCCAGATACGCAGTATTTT. Residues: CASSLGGPDTQYF.

The chain couples TRBV11-2 to TRBJ2-3; D not certain. Looked up from germline, CDR1 is SGHAT and CDR2 is FQNNGV. The CDR3 loop spans 19 amino acids. The ends were cut back, 2 bases at V and 2 bases at J, with 23 bases in the middle. The CDR3 sequence is CASSLTVSGSGFLTDTQYF. CDR3 coding DNA: TGTGCCAGCAGCTTAACGGTCTCCGGATCCGGGTTCCTCACAGATACGCAGTATTTT.

The chain combines TRBV18 with TRBJ2-7, with 8 bases that match TRBD2. The length of the CDR3 is 15 residues. With V trimmed by 1 base and J by 5 bases, 7 bases remained unmatched. Germline loops: CDR1 KGHSH, CDR2 LQKENI. The CDR3 reads CASSPQTGGPNEQYF. The CDR3, as DNA: TGTGCCAGCTCACCACAGACGGGGGGGCCGAACGAGCAGTACTTC.